The rows below give T cell receptor beta chains drawn from one sample of a study of beta chain features in type 1 diabetes. The method was immunoSEQ multiplex PCR; TCRdb's version includes in-frame clones alone and lacks a portion of them. The table records about 160,000 clones, 7.5% to 9.5% of them present only once. Material: central memory CD4+ T cells from blood. The receptor set was obtained from a woman between 18 and 29 years old in good health. Each CDR3 is given with its conserved first and last residue. The D gene is left open where the match is weak. Clone size appears in some rows only: once, few, many, or a class for an expanded clone.

V gene: TRBV30
D gene: TRBD1
J gene: TRBJ1-2
clone size: NA
CDR3 length: 13
CDR3 protein: CAWRVQGDYGYTF
CDR3 DNA: TGTGCCTGGAGGGTACAGGGGGACTATGGCTACACCTTC

V gene: TRBV27
D gene: NA
J gene: TRBJ1-5
clone size: NA
CDR3 length: 16
CDR3 protein: CASSSRGEGGNQPQHF
CDR3 DNA: TGTGCCAGCAGCTCACGAGGTGAAGGTGGCAATCAGCCCCAGCATTTT

V gene: TRBV11-2
D gene: NA
J gene: TRBJ2-7
clone size: NA
CDR3 length: 11
CDR3 protein: CASSLVLEQYF
CDR3 DNA: TGTGCCAGCAGCTTAGTACTCGAGCAGTACTTC

V gene: TRBV30
D gene: NA
J gene: TRBJ2-2
clone size: few
CDR3 length: 15
CDR3 protein: CACTSQGKGPGELFF
CDR3 DNA: TGTGCCTGCACTTCCCAGGGGAAGGGGCCCGGGGAGCTGTTTTTT

V gene: TRBV7-6
D gene: TRBD2
J gene: TRBJ2-2
clone size: NA
CDR3 length: 16
CDR3 protein: CASSSYPGGNTGELFF
CDR3 DNA: TGTGCCAGCAGCTCTTATCCGGGGGGGAACACCGGGGAGCTGTTTTTT

V gene: TRBV10-3
D gene: TRBD2
J gene: TRBJ2-1
clone size: NA
CDR3 length: 18
CDR3 protein: CAISESSGGGSSYNEQFF
CDR3 DNA: TGTGCCATCAGTGAGTCGTCGGGCGGGGGGAGCTCCTACAATGAGCAGTTCTTC

V gene: TRBV30
D gene: TRBD1
J gene: TRBJ2-7
clone size: NA
CDR3 length: 13
CDR3 protein: CAWSVQGAYEQYF
CDR3 DNA: TGTGCCTGGAGTGTACAGGGGGCTTACGAGCAGTACTTC

V gene: TRBV29-1
D gene: NA
J gene: TRBJ2-3
clone size: NA
CDR3 length: 10
CDR3 protein: CSARDFTQYF
CDR3 DNA: TGCAGCGCCCGGGACTTTACGCAGTATTTT

V gene: TRBV5-1
D gene: TRBD1
J gene: TRBJ2-7
clone size: NA
CDR3 length: 16
CDR3 protein: CASSFTPGTGQDEQYF
CDR3 DNA: TGCGCCAGCAGCTTCACTCCCGGGACAGGGCAAGACGAGCAGTACTTC

V gene: TRBV9
D gene: TRBD2
J gene: TRBJ2-2
clone size: NA
CDR3 length: 18
CDR3 protein: CASSETSGRTSNTGELFF
CDR3 DNA: TGTGCCAGCAGCGAAACTAGCGGGAGGACCTCGAACACCGGGGAGCTGTTTTTT

V gene: TRBV7-9
D gene: NA
J gene: TRBJ1-2
clone size: NA
CDR3 length: 13
CDR3 protein: CASSYDGSYGYTF
CDR3 DNA: TGTGCCAGCAGTTACGACGGGTCCTATGGCTACACCTTC

V gene: TRBV11-3
D gene: TRBD2
J gene: TRBJ2-3
clone size: few
CDR3 length: 14
CDR3 protein: CASSVAGNTDTQYF
CDR3 DNA: TGTGCCAGCAGCGTAGCGGGGAACACAGATACGCAGTATTTT

V gene: TRBV5-1
D gene: NA
J gene: TRBJ2-2
clone size: NA
CDR3 length: 14
CDR3 protein: CASSSTANTGELFF
CDR3 DNA: TGCGCCAGCAGCTCCACAGCGAACACCGGGGAGCTGTTTTTT

V gene: TRBV12-5
D gene: TRBD1
J gene: TRBJ1-5
clone size: NA
CDR3 length: 18
CDR3 protein: CASGWAGQGPYSNQPQHF
CDR3 DNA: TGTGCTAGTGGTTGGGCGGGACAGGGGCCTTATAGCAATCAGCCCCAGCATTTT

V gene: TRBV5-1
D gene: NA
J gene: TRBJ2-7
clone size: few
CDR3 length: 13
CDR3 protein: CASSPRLLDEQYF
CDR3 DNA: TGCGCCAGCAGCCCGCGACTGTTGGACGAGCAGTACTTC

V gene: TRBV7-9
D gene: NA
J gene: TRBJ1-2
clone size: NA
CDR3 length: 12
CDR3 protein: CASSFEGSGYTF
CDR3 DNA: TGTGCCAGCAGCTTTGAGGGTTCGGGCTACACCTTC

V gene: TRBV4-3
D gene: TRBD1
J gene: TRBJ1-2
clone size: few
CDR3 length: 14
CDR3 protein: CASSQATGGYGYTF
CDR3 DNA: TGCGCCAGCAGCCAAGCTACAGGGGGCTATGGCTACACCTTC

V gene: TRBV4-1
D gene: TRBD1
J gene: TRBJ2-3
clone size: few
CDR3 length: 15
CDR3 protein: CASSLDRSETDTQYF
CDR3 DNA: TGCGCCAGCAGTCTGGACAGGTCCGAGACAGATACGCAGTATTTT

V gene: TRBV5-1
D gene: NA
J gene: TRBJ2-3
clone size: NA
CDR3 length: 14
CDR3 protein: CASSLVAGADTQYF
CDR3 DNA: TGCGCCAGCAGCTTGGTGGCAGGGGCTGATACGCAGTATTTT

V gene: TRBV11-1
D gene: NA
J gene: TRBJ2-7
clone size: NA
CDR3 length: 14
CDR3 protein: CASSLLRGPYEQYF
CDR3 DNA: TGTGCCAGCAGCTTACTCCGGGGTCCATACGAGCAGTACTTC

V gene: TRBV2
D gene: NA
J gene: TRBJ1-1
clone size: few
CDR3 length: 12
CDR3 protein: CASVIVNTEAFF
CDR3 DNA: TGTGCCAGCGTCATAGTGAACACTGAAGCTTTCTTT

V gene: TRBV5-8
D gene: NA
J gene: TRBJ1-5
clone size: NA
CDR3 length: 14
CDR3 protein: CASSWEGSNQPQHF
CDR3 DNA: TGTGCCAGCAGCTGGGAGGGAAGCAATCAGCCCCAGCATTTT

V gene: TRBV18
D gene: NA
J gene: TRBJ1-4
clone size: NA
CDR3 length: 16
CDR3 protein: CASSPPMGAANEKLFF
CDR3 DNA: TGTGCCAGCTCACCACCGATGGGGGCGGCTAATGAAAAACTGTTTTTT

V gene: TRBV7-9
D gene: NA
J gene: TRBJ1-6
clone size: many
CDR3 length: 14
CDR3 protein: CASSLSAGDSPLHF
CDR3 DNA: TGTGCCAGCAGCTTATCTGCCGGGGATTCACCCCTCCACTTT

V gene: TRBV7-3
D gene: NA
J gene: TRBJ2-3
clone size: few
CDR3 length: 15
CDR3 protein: CASSFSLVSTDTQYF
CDR3 DNA: TGTGCCAGCAGCTTTAGTCTAGTAAGCACAGATACGCAGTATTTT

V gene: TRBV6-1
D gene: TRBD1
J gene: TRBJ1-2
clone size: NA
CDR3 length: 12
CDR3 protein: CASKETGYGYTF
CDR3 DNA: TGTGCCAGCAAAGAGACAGGGTATGGCTACACCTTC

V gene: TRBV4-1
D gene: TRBD1
J gene: TRBJ1-6
clone size: NA
CDR3 length: 17
CDR3 protein: CASSQAGTGVGNSPLHF
CDR3 DNA: TGCGCCAGCAGCCAAGCCGGGACAGGGGTCGGTAATTCACCCCTCCACTTT

V gene: TRBV28
D gene: NA
J gene: TRBJ2-6
clone size: few
CDR3 length: 15
CDR3 protein: CASSFTGSGANVLTF
CDR3 DNA: TGTGCCAGCAGTTTTACAGGGTCTGGGGCCAACGTCCTGACTTTC

V gene: TRBV5-4
D gene: TRBD2
J gene: TRBJ2-1
clone size: NA
CDR3 length: 15
CDR3 protein: CASSLGAGRGNEQFF
CDR3 DNA: TGTGCCAGCAGCTTAGGAGCGGGGAGAGGGAATGAGCAGTTCTTC

V gene: TRBV7-8
D gene: NA
J gene: TRBJ1-2
clone size: few
CDR3 length: 14
CDR3 protein: CASSLGQSPYGYTF
CDR3 DNA: TGTGCCAGCAGCTTAGGACAGAGCCCTTATGGCTACACCTTC

V gene: TRBV19
D gene: NA
J gene: TRBJ2-3
clone size: few
CDR3 length: 15
CDR3 protein: CASSRGLGSTDTQYF
CDR3 DNA: TGTGCCAGTAGTCGGGGACTGGGAAGCACAGATACGCAGTATTTT

V gene: TRBV6-1
D gene: TRBD1
J gene: TRBJ1-1
clone size: few
CDR3 length: 11
CDR3 protein: CASREMDRWGF
CDR3 DNA: TGTGCCAGCAGAGAAATGGACAGGTGGGGCTTT

V gene: TRBV28
D gene: TRBD1
J gene: TRBJ1-2
clone size: few
CDR3 length: 15
CDR3 protein: CASSLGDSSWYGYTF
CDR3 DNA: TGTGCCAGCAGTTTAGGGGACAGCTCTTGGTATGGCTACACCTTC

V gene: TRBV5-4
D gene: NA
J gene: TRBJ2-4
clone size: NA
CDR3 length: 16
CDR3 protein: CASSLGGDLAKNIQYF
CDR3 DNA: TGTGCCAGCAGCTTGGGAGGAGATCTAGCCAAAAACATTCAGTACTTC

V gene: TRBV7-9
D gene: TRBD2
J gene: TRBJ2-1
clone size: NA
CDR3 length: 16
CDR3 protein: CASSLWGGLAGGEQFF
CDR3 DNA: TGTGCCAGCAGCTTATGGGGGGGTCTAGCGGGAGGAGAGCAGTTCTTC

V gene: TRBV10-2
D gene: NA
J gene: TRBJ2-7
clone size: few
CDR3 length: 14
CDR3 protein: CASSEAGGSYEQYF
CDR3 DNA: TGCGCCAGCAGTGAGGCGGGCGGATCCTACGAGCAGTACTTC

V gene: TRBV6-5
D gene: TRBD2
J gene: TRBJ2-7
clone size: NA
CDR3 length: 14
CDR3 protein: CASSRQGGSYEQYF
CDR3 DNA: TGTGCCAGCAGCCGGCAGGGAGGGTCCTACGAGCAGTACTTC

V gene: TRBV5-4
D gene: TRBD1
J gene: TRBJ2-1
clone size: few
CDR3 length: 14
CDR3 protein: CASSLGTGDNEQFF
CDR3 DNA: TGTGCCAGCAGCTTGGGGACAGGGGACAATGAGCAGTTCTTC

V gene: TRBV18
D gene: TRBD1
J gene: TRBJ1-2
clone size: few
CDR3 length: 14
CDR3 protein: CASSPQRTGSGYTF
CDR3 DNA: TGTGCCAGCTCACCACAGAGGACAGGTTCTGGCTACACCTTC

V gene: TRBV6-6
D gene: NA
J gene: TRBJ2-7
clone size: few
CDR3 length: 14
CDR3 protein: CASSYATGVGEQYF
CDR3 DNA: TGTGCCAGCAGTTATGCAACGGGGGTAGGCGAGCAGTACTTC

V gene: TRBV30
D gene: TRBD2
J gene: TRBJ2-1
clone size: few
CDR3 length: 13
CDR3 protein: CAWNSGGAYEQFF
CDR3 DNA: TGTGCCTGGAATAGCGGGGGGGCTTATGAGCAGTTCTTC

V gene: TRBV19
D gene: NA
J gene: TRBJ2-5
clone size: NA
CDR3 length: 15
CDR3 protein: CASTRRAAEEETQYF
CDR3 DNA: TGTGCCAGTACGAGGAGGGCCGCCGAGGAAGAGACCCAGTACTTC

V gene: TRBV2
D gene: TRBD1
J gene: TRBJ2-3
clone size: few
CDR3 length: 15
CDR3 protein: CASSDRGQGTGTQYF
CDR3 DNA: TGTGCCAGCAGTGATCGGGGACAGGGGACCGGTACGCAGTATTTT

V gene: TRBV27
D gene: NA
J gene: TRBJ2-1
clone size: NA
CDR3 length: 13
CDR3 protein: CASRLAGAHEQFF
CDR3 DNA: TGTGCCAGCAGACTAGCAGGTGCTCATGAGCAGTTCTTC

V gene: TRBV15
D gene: NA
J gene: TRBJ2-1
clone size: NA
CDR3 length: 17
CDR3 protein: CATSRDLLTFSYNEQFF
CDR3 DNA: TGTGCCACCAGCAGAGATCTACTAACCTTCTCCTACAATGAGCAGTTCTTC

V gene: TRBV5-1
D gene: NA
J gene: TRBJ2-3
clone size: NA
CDR3 length: 13
CDR3 protein: CASSLTGSDTQYF
CDR3 DNA: TGCGCCAGCAGCTTGACAGGCTCAGATACGCAGTATTTT

V gene: TRBV14
D gene: NA
J gene: TRBJ1-2
clone size: few
CDR3 length: 16
CDR3 protein: CASSQDLAVLGYGYTF
CDR3 DNA: TGTGCCAGCAGCCAAGATTTGGCGGTACTCGGCTATGGCTACACCTTC

V gene: TRBV2
D gene: NA
J gene: TRBJ1-1
clone size: many
CDR3 length: 13
CDR3 protein: CASSQDMNTEAFF
CDR3 DNA: TGTGCCAGCAGCCAGGACATGAACACTGAAGCTTTCTTT

V gene: TRBV7-2
D gene: NA
J gene: TRBJ2-5
clone size: few
CDR3 length: 13
CDR3 protein: CASSQRGLGAMYF
CDR3 DNA: TGTGCCAGCAGTCAGAGAGGTTTGGGAGCCATGTACTTC

V gene: TRBV2
D gene: NA
J gene: TRBJ2-7
clone size: NA
CDR3 length: 12
CDR3 protein: CASSGQVYEQYF
CDR3 DNA: TGTGCCAGCAGTGGACAGGTCTACGAGCAGTACTTC

V gene: TRBV5-4
D gene: TRBD2
J gene: TRBJ2-3
clone size: NA
CDR3 length: 17
CDR3 protein: CASSRLVAGGRTDTQYF
CDR3 DNA: TGTGCCAGCAGCAGACTTGTCGCGGGGGGCCGCACAGATACGCAGTATTTT

V gene: TRBV7-9
D gene: NA
J gene: TRBJ2-7
clone size: NA
CDR3 length: 14
CDR3 protein: CASSRGRLSYEQYF
CDR3 DNA: TGTGCCAGCAGCCGGGGTCGGCTTTCCTACGAGCAGTACTTC

V gene: TRBV11-1
D gene: TRBD2
J gene: TRBJ2-1
clone size: few
CDR3 length: 15
CDR3 protein: CASSLEAGGFNEQFF
CDR3 DNA: TGTGCCAGCAGCTTAGAAGCGGGGGGTTTTAATGAGCAGTTCTTC

V gene: TRBV5-1
D gene: NA
J gene: TRBJ2-5
clone size: NA
CDR3 length: 13
CDR3 protein: CASSLEGAPTQYF
CDR3 DNA: TGCGCCAGCAGCTTGGAAGGGGCCCCGACCCAGTACTTC

V gene: TRBV28
D gene: TRBD1
J gene: TRBJ2-3
clone size: few
CDR3 length: 13
CDR3 protein: CATEGQSTDTQYF
CDR3 DNA: TGTGCCACCGAGGGACAGAGCACAGATACGCAGTATTTT

V gene: TRBV14
D gene: NA
J gene: TRBJ2-5
clone size: many
CDR3 length: 12
CDR3 protein: CASSQDWGLSYF
CDR3 DNA: TGTGCCAGCAGCCAAGATTGGGGACTCTCCTACTTC